The 25 T cell receptor beta chains presented below share a single source sample, sequenced in a study of blood T cell repertoires in COVID-19. The repertoire was sequenced with immunoSEQ multiplex PCR; TCRdb's copy has only in-frame clones and lacks some. The sample holds about 330,000 clones; 80% to 90% are singletons and the top ten take less than 6.5%. Sequencing was done on a sample of PBMCs or T cells enriched from blood (not recorded which). The receptor source for this set is a young man who had recovered from COVID-19.

This clone appeared a single time. The rearrangement links TRBV10-2 to TRBJ2-1; 10 bases align to TRBD1. Germline CDR1 and CDR2: WSHSY and SAAADI. Trimming at V came to 6 bases and at J to 4 bases, leaving 3 bases not matched to a gene. This CDR3 spans 14 amino acids. This chain's CDR3 is CASRRDRGYNEQFF. CDR3 coding DNA: TGCGCCAGCAGACGGGACAGGGGTTACAATGAGCAGTTCTTC.

In regard to this clone: This same CDR3 is encoded by further DNA sequences in the sample. The V and J genes are TRBV28 and TRBJ2-5, with D tentatively TRBD1 (6 bases). The length of the CDR3 is 16 residues. The V gene's germline CDR1 is MDHEN and CDR2 SYDVKM. V lost 3 bases and J 5 bases, leaving 19 bases between the germline ends. DNA for the CDR3: TGTGCCAGCAGTTTTCGCAGGGGCCGAGGAAGGGAGACCCAGTACTTC. Protein: CASSFRRGRGRETQYF.

The V and J genes are TRBV5-1 and TRBJ2-7, with 10 bases lining up with TRBD1. Per the germline V gene, CDR1 is SGHRS and CDR2 is YFSETQ. J gave up 6 bases and V 4 bases, and 10 bases lay outside the gene matches. The CDR3 length is 15 residues. Written as DNA, the CDR3 is TGCGCCAGCAGCGCACAGGGACAGGGGTTCGCCGAGCAGTACTTC. Amino acids: CASSAQGQGFAEQYF.

This chain joins TRBV27 and TRBJ2-1; 9 nucleotides agree with TRBD1. V lost 6 bases to trimming and J lost 6 bases; unmatched junction nucleotides: 6. The CDR3 consists of 14 residues. Germline V CDR1 and CDR2: MNHEY, SMNVEV (reference sequence). Written as DNA, the CDR3 is TGTGCCAGCAGAACCGGGACAGGGAGCAATGAGCAGTTCTTC. Protein sequence: CASRTGTGSNEQFF.

V and J are TRBV15 and TRBJ1-1; 10 positions match TRBD1. The trim removed 4 bases at V and 0 bases at J, leaving 5 bases unmatched. The CDR3 extends over 16 amino acids. The V gene's germline CDR1 is LNHNV and CDR2 YYDKDF (reference sequence). The CDR3 loop is CATSMGQGIMNTEAFF. For the CDR3, the DNA is TGTGCCACCAGCATGGGACAGGGGATCATGAACACTGAAGCTTTCTTT.

The chain uses TRBV28 and TRBJ1-1; 7 bases are shared with TRBD1. CDR1 is MDHEN, CDR2 SYDVKM, per germline. Trimming cost V 6 bases and J 1 base; bases outside gene matches: 11. This CDR3 region has 16 residues. This CDR3 is CASSPRTGRGNTEAFF. The CDR3 DNA sequence: TGTGCCAGCAGCCCCAGGACAGGCCGGGGGAACACTGAAGCTTTCTTT.

As to this clone: The sample carries other DNA sequences with the same CDR3. The chain couples TRBV29-1 to TRBJ2-1; 10 bases match TRBD2. Losses at the gene ends were 5 bases for V and 6 bases for J; bases not matched to a gene: 4. The CDR3 loop spans 13 amino acids. Germline CDR1 SQVTM, CDR2 ANQGSEA. The CDR3 loop is CSVSGTSVNEQFF. CDR3 DNA: TGCAGCGTTTCCGGGACTAGCGTCAATGAGCAGTTCTTC.

The V gene is TRBV30, the J gene TRBJ1-5; TRBD1 matches at 8 bases. V lost 3 bases, J lost 7 bases, and 5 bases stayed unmatched. This CDR3 spans 13 amino acids. Germline V gene lookup returns CDR1 GTSNPN and CDR2 SVGIG (reference sequence). The CDR3 loop reads CAWSRGQGQPQHF. The CDR3 nucleotides read TGTGCCTGGAGCAGGGGGCAAGGGCAGCCCCAGCATTTT.

This clone was recorded once. This sequence joins TRBV6-4 and TRBJ1-1, with 8 bases that match TRBD1. There are 14 residues in the CDR3. Germline CDR1 reads MRHNA; CDR2 reads SNTAGT. J gave up 1 base and V 5 bases, and 3 bases lay outside the gene matches. In DNA, the CDR3 is TGTGCCAGCAGTCGACAGGGGTGGAACACTGAAGCTTTCTTT. Translating gives CASSRQGWNTEAFF.

The rearrangement joins TRBV19 to TRBJ2-7; 11 bases are a match to TRBD1. V lost 6 bases and J lost 3; bases outside the gene matches: 7. The CDR3 consists of 15 residues. Germline lookup yields CDR1 LNHDA and CDR2 SQIVND (reference sequence). In nucleotides, the CDR3 is TGTGCCAGTAGCAGGGACAGGGGGTTTTACTACGAGCAGTACTTC. This codes for CASSRDRGFYYEQYF.

This chain connects TRBV18 to TRBJ2-5; 7 bases align to TRBD1. The CDR3 totals 14 residues. V shed 5 bases and J 1 base; nucleotides not matched to a gene: 4. Germline CDR1 KGHSH, CDR2 LQKENI. CDR3 loop: CASSERTGQETQYF. CDR3 nucleotide sequence: TGTGCCAGCTCAGAACGGACAGGCCAAGAGACCCAGTACTTC.

The chain joins TRBV5-4 to TRBJ2-1; TRBD2 might be the D (6 bases). Germline-derived CDR1 and CDR2 are SGHNT and YYREEE (reference sequence). Trimming left V 5 bases short and J 8 bases short, with 11 bases between. CDR3 size: 12 residues. The CDR3: CASSAGGYEQFF. The CDR3 DNA reads TGTGCCAGCAGTGCTGGAGGGTATGAGCAGTTCTTC.

This clone was detected only a few times. The chain has TRBV24-1 and TRBJ1-2, with 12 bases matching TRBD1. CDR1 and CDR2 from the germline V gene are KGHDR and SFDVKD. The CDR3 is made up of 12 amino acids. V dropped 7 bases and J dropped 11; count of bases not matched to a gene: 4. CDR3 amino acids: CATSGDRGRYTF. The DNA for the CDR3 is TGTGCCACCAGCGGGGACAGGGGGCGATACACCTTC.

This clone was seen a single time. This chain connects TRBV15 to TRBJ2-1; 7 bases map to TRBD1. V shed 0 bases, J shed 0 bases, and the junction held 5 bases outside the gene matches. The CDR3 runs 17 residues. Germline V gene sequence: CDR1 LNHNV, CDR2 YYDKDF (reference sequence). The CDR3 DNA sequence: TGTGCCACCAGCAGAGATGGGGCAGGGGGCTCCTACAATGAGCAGTTCTTC. Its translation is CATSRDGAGGSYNEQFF.

CDR3 nucleotides: TGTGCCAGCAGTTGGGGGGACTCTGGAAACACCATATATTTT. This encodes CASSWGDSGNTIYF. J is TRBJ1-3 and V is TRBV28; D is possibly TRBD1 (5 bases). The length of the CDR3 is 14 residues. Germline V gene lookup returns CDR1 MDHEN and CDR2 SYDVKM. V shed 4 bases and J shed 0 bases, with 7 bases lying between them.

V gene TRBV14 combines with J gene TRBJ2-1; tentative D call: TRBD1 (6 bases). Trimming cost V 2 bases and J 2 bases, with 10 bases left between them. CDR1 and CDR2 from the germline V gene are SGHDN and FVKESK. The CDR3 totals 15 residues. This chain's CDR3 is CASSQKGVAYNEQFF. DNA for the CDR3: TGTGCCAGCAGCCAAAAGGGGGTGGCCTACAATGAGCAGTTCTTC.

CDR3 DNA sequence: TGTGCCAGCAGCCCTGGGACAACAAAAGGTTCGGTATATTTT. Protein: CASSPGTTKGSVYF. This chain uses TRBV5-6 with TRBJ1-3; weak D call: TRBD1 (6 bases). In germline, CDR1 is SGHDT, CDR2 YYEEEE. V lost 4 bases to trimming and J lost 14 bases, with 22 bases between them. The CDR3 contains 14 residues.

This chain links TRBV2 with TRBJ2-1; tentative D call: TRBD2 (6 bases). The germline CDR1 and CDR2 sequences are SNHLY and FYNNEI. The ends were cut back, 3 bases at V and 1 base at J, with 13 bases in the middle. The CDR3 totals 16 residues. CDR3 amino acids: CASSDPLAYSYNEQFF. The DNA of the CDR3 is TGTGCCAGCAGTGATCCCCTAGCGTATTCCTACAATGAGCAGTTCTTC.

This chain connects TRBV28 to TRBJ1-2, with 8 bases matching TRBD1. The V segment lost 5 bases and the J segment 4 bases; nucleotides outside the gene matches: 6. CDR3 length equals 14 residues. CDR1 is MDHEN, CDR2 SYDVKM, per germline. The CDR3 region is CASSPGQGFYGYTF. The CDR3 DNA reads TGTGCCAGCAGTCCTGGACAGGGCTTCTATGGCTACACCTTC.

This chain uses TRBV27 with TRBJ1-5; maybe TRBD1 (5 bases). The CDR3 contains 14 residues. CDR1 and CDR2 from the germline V gene are MNHEY and SMNVEV (reference sequence). V dropped 9 bases and J dropped 5 bases, with 17 bases sitting between them. This chain's CDR3 is CASASWGADQPQHF. DNA of the CDR3: TGTGCCAGTGCTTCGTGGGGCGCGGATCAGCCCCAGCATTTT.

This clone was observed a single time. The V call is TRBV14, the J call TRBJ1-1; D unresolved. There are 16 residues in the CDR3. Looked up from germline, CDR1 is SGHDN and CDR2 is FVKESK. The ends were cut back, 1 base at V and 1 base at J, with 13 bases in the middle. This chain's CDR3 is CASSQAQFQENTEAFF. The CDR3 DNA reads TGTGCCAGCAGCCAAGCCCAATTCCAGGAGAACACTGAAGCTTTCTTT.

The chain combines TRBV2 with TRBJ1-6; a possible D gene is TRBD1 (5 bases). The CDR3 sequence is 11 residues long. Per the germline V gene, CDR1 is SNHLY and CDR2 is FYNNEI. V lost 9 bases, J lost 7 bases, and 7 bases lay in between. The CDR3 here is CARGGNSPLHF. The CDR3 nucleotides are TGTGCCAGGGGGGGAAATTCACCCCTCCACTTT.

In its sample, this clone was seen a few times. The genes are TRBV10-3 and TRBJ1-1, with TRBD1 matching over 11 bases. Germline V gene sequence: CDR1 ENHRY, CDR2 SYGVKD. The CDR3 has 15 residues. V gave up 6 bases and J gave up 0 bases; unmatched junction bases: 3. The CDR3: CAIRGGQGVNTEAFF. The CDR3 nucleotides are TGTGCCATCAGGGGGGGACAGGGGGTGAACACTGAAGCTTTCTTT.

This chain connects TRBV7-3 to TRBJ2-3; D is uncertain. The CDR3 contains 14 residues. V gave up 5 bases and J gave up 3 bases, with 12 bases separating them. Per the germline V gene, CDR1 is SGHTA and CDR2 is FQGTGA. CDR3 amino acids: CASSATYSTDTQYF. CDR3 coding DNA: TGTGCCAGCAGCGCAACATACAGTACAGATACGCAGTATTTT.

The rearrangement uses TRBV10-2 and TRBJ2-5; 9 bases fit TRBD2. CDR3 length: 14 residues. The V and J ends lost 8 bases and 2 bases, in that order; junction bases with no gene match: 6. CDR1 and CDR2 from the germline V gene are WSHSY and SAAADI. The DNA for the CDR3 is TGCGCCAGCGGGCACAGCGGGGGGCAAGAGACCCAGTACTTC. Residues: CASGHSGGQETQYF.